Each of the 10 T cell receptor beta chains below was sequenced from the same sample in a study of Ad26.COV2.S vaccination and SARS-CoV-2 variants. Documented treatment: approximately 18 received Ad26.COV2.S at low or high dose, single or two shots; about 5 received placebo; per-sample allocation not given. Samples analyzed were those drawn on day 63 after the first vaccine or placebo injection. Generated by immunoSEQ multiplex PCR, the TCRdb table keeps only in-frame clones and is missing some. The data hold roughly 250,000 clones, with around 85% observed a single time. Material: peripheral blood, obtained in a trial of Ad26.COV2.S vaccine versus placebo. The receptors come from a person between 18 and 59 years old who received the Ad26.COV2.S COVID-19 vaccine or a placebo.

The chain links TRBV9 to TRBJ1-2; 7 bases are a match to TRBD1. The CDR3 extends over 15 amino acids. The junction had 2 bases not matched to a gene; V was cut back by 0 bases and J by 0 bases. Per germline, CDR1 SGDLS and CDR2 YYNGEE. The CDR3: CASSVGGQPNYGYTF. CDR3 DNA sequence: TGTGCCAGCAGCGTAGGGGGACAGCCTAACTATGGCTACACCTTC.

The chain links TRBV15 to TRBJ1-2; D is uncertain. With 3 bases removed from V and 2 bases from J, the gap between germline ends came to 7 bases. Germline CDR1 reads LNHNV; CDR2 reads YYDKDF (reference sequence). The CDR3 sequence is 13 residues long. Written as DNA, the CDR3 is TGTGCCACCAGCAGGGACGGGAACTATGGCTACACCTTC. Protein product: CATSRDGNYGYTF.

The CDR3 bases are TGTGCCAGCAGCTTAGGAGAGACAGGGAACACTGAAGCTTTCTTT. This translates into CASSLGETGNTEAFF. The J gene is TRBJ1-1, the V gene TRBV13, with a tentative D call TRBD1 (6 bases). Germline V gene sequence: CDR1 PRHDT, CDR2 FYEKMQ (reference sequence). Trimming cost V 0 bases and J 1 base, with 9 bases left between them. This CDR3 is built from 15 residues.

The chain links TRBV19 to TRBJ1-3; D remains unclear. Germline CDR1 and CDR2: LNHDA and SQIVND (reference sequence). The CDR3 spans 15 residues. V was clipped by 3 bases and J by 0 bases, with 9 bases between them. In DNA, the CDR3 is TGTGCCAGTAGTATGGATAGGAGCTCTGGAAACACCATATATTTT. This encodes CASSMDRSSGNTIYF.

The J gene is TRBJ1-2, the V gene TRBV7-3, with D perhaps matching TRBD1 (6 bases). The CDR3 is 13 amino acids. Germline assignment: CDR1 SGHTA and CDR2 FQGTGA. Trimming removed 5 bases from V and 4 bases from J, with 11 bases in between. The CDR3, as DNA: TGTGCCAGCAGCCTACAGGGACGCTATGGCTACACCTTC. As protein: CASSLQGRYGYTF.

The CDR3, as DNA: TGTGCCAGTACCCGGACTAGCGGGTGGACAGATACGCAGTATTTT. Protein sequence: CASTRTSGWTDTQYF. This chain connects TRBV19 to TRBJ2-3; 11 nucleotides agree with TRBD2. V dropped 7 bases and J dropped 3; count of bases not matched to a gene: 6. The CDR3 loop spans 15 amino acids. Germline loops: CDR1 LNHDA, CDR2 SQIVND (reference sequence).

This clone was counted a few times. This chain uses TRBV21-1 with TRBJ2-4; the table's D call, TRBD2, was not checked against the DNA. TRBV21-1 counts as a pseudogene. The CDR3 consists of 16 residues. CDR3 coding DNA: TGTGCCAGCAGCAAACATCGGGGAGCGGCCAAAAACATTCAGTACTTC. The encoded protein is CASSKHRGAAKNIQYF.

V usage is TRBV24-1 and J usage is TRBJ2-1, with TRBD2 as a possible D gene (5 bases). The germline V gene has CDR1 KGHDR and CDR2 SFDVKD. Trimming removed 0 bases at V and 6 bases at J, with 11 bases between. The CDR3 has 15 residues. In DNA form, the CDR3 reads TGTGCCACCAGTGATTTGGGAGGCCCAATCAATGAGCAGTTCTTC. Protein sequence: CATSDLGGPINEQFF.

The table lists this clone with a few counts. CDR3 protein: CASSQVWGDEQYV. CDR3 DNA: TGTGCCAGCAGCCAAGTTTGGGGGGACGAGCAGTACGTC. This sequence joins TRBV4-2 and TRBJ2-7; a possible D gene is TRBD2 (6 bases). V gave up 1 base and J gave up 5 bases, with 9 bases separating them. Per germline, CDR1 LGHNA and CDR2 YNFKEQ. The CDR3 has 13 residues.

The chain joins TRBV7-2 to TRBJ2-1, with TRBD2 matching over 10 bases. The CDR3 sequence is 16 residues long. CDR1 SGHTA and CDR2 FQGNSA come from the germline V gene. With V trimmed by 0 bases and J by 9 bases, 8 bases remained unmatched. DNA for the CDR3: TGTGCCAGCAGCTTAGCACTAGCGGGGCGGCACAGTGAGCAGTTCTTC. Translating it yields CASSLALAGRHSEQFF.